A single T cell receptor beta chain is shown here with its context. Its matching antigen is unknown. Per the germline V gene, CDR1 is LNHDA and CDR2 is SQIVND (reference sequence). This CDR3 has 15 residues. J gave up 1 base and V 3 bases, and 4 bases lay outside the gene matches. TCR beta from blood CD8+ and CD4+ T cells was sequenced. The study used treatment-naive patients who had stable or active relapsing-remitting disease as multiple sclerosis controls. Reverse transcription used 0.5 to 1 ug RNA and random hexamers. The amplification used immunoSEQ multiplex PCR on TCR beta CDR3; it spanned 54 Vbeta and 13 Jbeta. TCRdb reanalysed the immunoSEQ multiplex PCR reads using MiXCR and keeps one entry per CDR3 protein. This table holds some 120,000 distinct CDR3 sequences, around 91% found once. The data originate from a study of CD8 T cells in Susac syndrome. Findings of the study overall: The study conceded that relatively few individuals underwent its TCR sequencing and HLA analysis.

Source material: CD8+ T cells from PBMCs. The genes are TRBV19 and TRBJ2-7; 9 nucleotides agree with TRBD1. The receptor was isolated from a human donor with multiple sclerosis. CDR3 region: CASSMAGTGSYEQYF. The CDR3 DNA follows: TGTGCCAGTAGTATGGCCGGGACAGGGTCCTACGAGCAGTACTTC.